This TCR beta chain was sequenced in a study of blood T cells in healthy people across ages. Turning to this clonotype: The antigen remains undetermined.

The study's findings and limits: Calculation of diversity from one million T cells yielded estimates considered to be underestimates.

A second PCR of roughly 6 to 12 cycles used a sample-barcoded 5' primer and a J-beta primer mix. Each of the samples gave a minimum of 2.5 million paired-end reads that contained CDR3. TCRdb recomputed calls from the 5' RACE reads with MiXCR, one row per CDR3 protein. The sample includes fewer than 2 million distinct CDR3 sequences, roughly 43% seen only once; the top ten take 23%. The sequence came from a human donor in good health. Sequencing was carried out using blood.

In nucleotides, the CDR3 is TGTGCCAGCAGTGACGAGGTAGCGGGGGGGCCGGAGACCCAGTACTTC. Its translation: CASSDEVAGGPETQYF. The genes are TRBV2 and TRBJ2-5, with TRBD2 identical over 11 bases. V dropped 3 bases and J dropped 5; count of bases not matched to a gene: 8. CDR3 size: 16 residues. In germline, CDR1 is SNHLY, CDR2 FYNNEI.